The present entry profiles one T cell receptor (beta chain) with its context. What it binds is unknown. TCRdb fed the 5' RACE reads into MiXCR, producing one record per CDR3 protein. The sample holds 250,000 to 300,000 distinct CDR3 sequences; 5.2% are singletons and the top ten take roughly 3.5%. V lost 5 bases, J lost 2 bases, and 4 bases stayed unmatched. The germline V gene encodes CDR1 SGHAT and CDR2 FQDESV (reference sequence). There are 15 residues in the CDR3. This sample was included in a study of T cells after yellow fever vaccination. Broader study findings: After the booster, 96% of CD4 and around nine tenths of CD8 primary-response clones were re-detected.

The TCR comes from a man between 18 and 35 years old who received the YFV17D yellow fever vaccine. The rearrangement joins TRBV11-1 to TRBJ2-1; 9 nucleotides match TRBD1. Material: CD4+ T cells sorted from PBMCs, obtained on the day of the yellow fever booster vaccination. The CDR3 loop reads CASSVDRGTYNEQFF. CDR3 in DNA: TGTGCCAGCAGCGTGGACAGGGGCACCTACAATGAGCAGTTCTTC. The full variable domain, completed using reference TRBV11-1 and TRBJ2-1, is EAEVAQSPRYKITEKSQAVAFWCDPISGHATLYWYRQILGQGPELLVQFQDESVVDDSQLPKDRFSAERLKGVDSTLKIQPAELGDSAMYLCASSVDRGTYNEQFFGPGTRLTVL.